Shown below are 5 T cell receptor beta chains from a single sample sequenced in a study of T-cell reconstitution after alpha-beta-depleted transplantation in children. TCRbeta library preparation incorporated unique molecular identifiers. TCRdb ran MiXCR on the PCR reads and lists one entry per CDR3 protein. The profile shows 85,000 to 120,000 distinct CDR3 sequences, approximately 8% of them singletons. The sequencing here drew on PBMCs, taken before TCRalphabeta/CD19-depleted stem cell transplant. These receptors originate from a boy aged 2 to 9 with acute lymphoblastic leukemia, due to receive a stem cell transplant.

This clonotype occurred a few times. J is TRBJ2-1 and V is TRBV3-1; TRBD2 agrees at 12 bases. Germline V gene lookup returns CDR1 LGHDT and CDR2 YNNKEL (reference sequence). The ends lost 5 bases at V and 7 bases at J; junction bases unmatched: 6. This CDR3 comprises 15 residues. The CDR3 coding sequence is TGTGCCAGCAGCACGGCCGGGACTAGCGGGAATGAGCAGTTCTTC. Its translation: CASSTAGTSGNEQFF.

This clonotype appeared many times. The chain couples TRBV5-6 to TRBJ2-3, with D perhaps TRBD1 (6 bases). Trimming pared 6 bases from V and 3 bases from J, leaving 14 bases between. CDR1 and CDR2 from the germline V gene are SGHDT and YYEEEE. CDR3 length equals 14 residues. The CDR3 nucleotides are TGTGCCAGCACCAGGGGACCATTGACAGATACGCAGTATTTT. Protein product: CASTRGPLTDTQYF.

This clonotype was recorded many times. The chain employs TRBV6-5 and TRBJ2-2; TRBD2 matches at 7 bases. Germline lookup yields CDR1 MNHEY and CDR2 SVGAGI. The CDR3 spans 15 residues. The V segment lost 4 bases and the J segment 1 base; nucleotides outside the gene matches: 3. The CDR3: CASSSGLQNTGELFF. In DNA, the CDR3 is TGTGCCAGCAGTTCGGGACTACAGAACACCGGGGAGCTGTTTTTT.

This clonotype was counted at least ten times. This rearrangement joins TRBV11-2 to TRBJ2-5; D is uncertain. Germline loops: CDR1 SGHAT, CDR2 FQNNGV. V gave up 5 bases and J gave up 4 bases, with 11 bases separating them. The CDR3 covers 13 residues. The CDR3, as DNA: TGTGCCAGCAGCCCCCGATACACAGAGACCCAGTACTTC. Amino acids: CASSPRYTETQYF.

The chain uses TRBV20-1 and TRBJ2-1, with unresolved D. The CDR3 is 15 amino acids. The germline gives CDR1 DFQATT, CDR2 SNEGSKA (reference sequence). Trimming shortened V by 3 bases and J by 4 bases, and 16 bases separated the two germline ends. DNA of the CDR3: TGCAGTGCTAGTCCCCCCAGCATCGGTTACAATGAGCAGTTCTTC. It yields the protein CSASPPSIGYNEQFF.